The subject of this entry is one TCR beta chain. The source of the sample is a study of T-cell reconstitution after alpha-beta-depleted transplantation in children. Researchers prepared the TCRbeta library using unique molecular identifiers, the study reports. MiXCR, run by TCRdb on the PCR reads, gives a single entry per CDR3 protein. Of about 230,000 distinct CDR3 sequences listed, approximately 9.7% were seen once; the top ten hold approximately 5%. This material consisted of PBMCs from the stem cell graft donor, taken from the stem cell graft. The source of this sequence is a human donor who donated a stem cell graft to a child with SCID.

CDR3 DNA: TGCAGTGCTAGCAAGGACACCCAGAGGGAAAAACTGTTTTTT. Its translation is CSASKDTQREKLFF. This chain links TRBV20-1 with TRBJ1-4; TRBD1 is a possible D gene (5 bases). This CDR3 is built from 14 residues. Germline values: CDR1 DFQATT, CDR2 SNEGSKA (reference sequence). V was shortened by 3 bases and J by 8 bases, with 16 bases between the two germline ends.